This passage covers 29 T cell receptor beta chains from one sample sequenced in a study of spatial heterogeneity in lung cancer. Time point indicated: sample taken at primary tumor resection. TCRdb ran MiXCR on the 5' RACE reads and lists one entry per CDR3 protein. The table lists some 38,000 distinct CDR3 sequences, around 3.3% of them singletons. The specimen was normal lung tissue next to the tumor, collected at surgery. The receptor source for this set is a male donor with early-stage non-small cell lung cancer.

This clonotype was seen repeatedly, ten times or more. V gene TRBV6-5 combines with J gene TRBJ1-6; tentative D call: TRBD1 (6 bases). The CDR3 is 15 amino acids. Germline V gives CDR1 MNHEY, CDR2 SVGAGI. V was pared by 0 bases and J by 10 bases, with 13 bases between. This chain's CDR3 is CASSYSLQGRSPLHF. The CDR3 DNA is TGTGCCAGCAGTTACTCCCTTCAGGGGCGATCACCCCTCCACTTT.

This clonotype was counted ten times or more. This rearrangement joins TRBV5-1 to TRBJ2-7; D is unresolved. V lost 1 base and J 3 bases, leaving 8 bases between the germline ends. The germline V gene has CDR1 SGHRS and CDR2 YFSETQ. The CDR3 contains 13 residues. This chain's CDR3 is CASSLRDNYEQYF. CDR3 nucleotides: TGCGCCAGCAGCTTGCGTGACAACTACGAGCAGTACTTC.

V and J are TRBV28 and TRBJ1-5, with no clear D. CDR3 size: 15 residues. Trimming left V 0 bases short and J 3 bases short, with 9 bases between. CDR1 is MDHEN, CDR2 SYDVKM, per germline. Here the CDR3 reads CASSLWWHNNQPQHF. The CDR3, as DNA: TGTGCCAGCAGTTTATGGTGGCACAACAATCAGCCCCAGCATTTT.

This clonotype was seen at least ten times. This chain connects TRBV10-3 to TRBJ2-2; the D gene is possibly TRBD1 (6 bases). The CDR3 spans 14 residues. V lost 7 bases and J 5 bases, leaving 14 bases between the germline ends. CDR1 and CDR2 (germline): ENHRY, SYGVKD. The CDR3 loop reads CAITSDRLTGELFF. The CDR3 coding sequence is TGTGCCATCACCTCGGACAGACTAACCGGGGAGCTGTTTTTT.

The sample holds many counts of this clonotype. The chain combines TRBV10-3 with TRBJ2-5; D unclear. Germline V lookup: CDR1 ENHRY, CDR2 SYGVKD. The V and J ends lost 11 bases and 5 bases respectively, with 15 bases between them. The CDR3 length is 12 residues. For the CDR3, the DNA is TGTGCCTCTGCCTTGGACGAGGAGACCCAGTACTTC. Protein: CASALDEETQYF.

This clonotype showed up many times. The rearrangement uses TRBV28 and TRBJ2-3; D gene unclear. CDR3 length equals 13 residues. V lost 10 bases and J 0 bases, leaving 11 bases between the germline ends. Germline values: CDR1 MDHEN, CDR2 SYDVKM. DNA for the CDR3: TGTGCCACCAGACCTACCAGCACAGATACGCAGTATTTT. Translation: CATRPTSTDTQYF. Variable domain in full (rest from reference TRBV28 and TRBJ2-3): DVKVTQSSRYLVKRTGEKVFLECVQDMDHENMFWYRQDPGLGLRLIYFSYDVKMKEKGDIPEGYSVSREKKERFSLILESASTNQTSMYLCATRPTSTDTQYFGPGTRLTVL.

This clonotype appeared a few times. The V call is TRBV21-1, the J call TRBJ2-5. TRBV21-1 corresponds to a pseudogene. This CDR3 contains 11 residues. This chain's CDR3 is CATQLRETQYF. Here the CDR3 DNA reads TGTGCCACCCAGCTCCGAGAGACCCAGTACTTC.

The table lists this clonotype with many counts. CDR3 sequence (DNA): TGTGCCAGCAGCTTGTTATCTGGGGTTTTGAACGAGCAGTACTTC. Encoded protein: CASSLLSGVLNEQYF. The chain combines TRBV5-6 with TRBJ2-7, with no clear D. Germline CDR1 is SGHDT and CDR2 is YYEEEE. Trimming removed 1 base from V and 5 bases from J, with 16 bases in between. CDR3 length: 15 amino acids.

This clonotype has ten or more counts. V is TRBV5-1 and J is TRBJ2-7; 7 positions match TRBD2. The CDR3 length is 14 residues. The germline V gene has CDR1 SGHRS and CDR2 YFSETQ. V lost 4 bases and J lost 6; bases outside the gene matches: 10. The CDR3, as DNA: TGCGCCAGCAGCCTTACGACTAGCTCGGTCGAGCAGTACTTC. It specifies CASSLTTSSVEQYF.

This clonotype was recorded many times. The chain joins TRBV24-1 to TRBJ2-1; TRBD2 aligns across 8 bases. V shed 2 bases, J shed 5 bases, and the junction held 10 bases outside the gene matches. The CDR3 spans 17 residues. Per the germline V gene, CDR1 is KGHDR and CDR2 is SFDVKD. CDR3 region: CATSDSLLSGGHNEQFF. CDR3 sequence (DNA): TGTGCCACCAGTGATTCCCTTCTAAGCGGGGGCCACAATGAGCAGTTCTTC.

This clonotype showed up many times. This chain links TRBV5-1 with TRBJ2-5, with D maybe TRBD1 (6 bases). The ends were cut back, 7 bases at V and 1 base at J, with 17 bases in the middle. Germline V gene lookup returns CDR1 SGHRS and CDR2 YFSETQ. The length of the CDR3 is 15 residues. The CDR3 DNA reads TGCGCCAGCCGGACAGCTTGGGGGACCCAAGAGACCCAGTACTTC. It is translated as CASRTAWGTQETQYF. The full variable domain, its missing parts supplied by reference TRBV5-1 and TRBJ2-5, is KAGVTQTPRYLIKTRGQQVTLSCSPISGHRSVSWYQQTPGQGLQFLFEYFSETQRNKGNFPGRFSGRQFSNSRSEMNVSTLELGDSALYLCASRTAWGTQETQYFGPGTRLLVL.

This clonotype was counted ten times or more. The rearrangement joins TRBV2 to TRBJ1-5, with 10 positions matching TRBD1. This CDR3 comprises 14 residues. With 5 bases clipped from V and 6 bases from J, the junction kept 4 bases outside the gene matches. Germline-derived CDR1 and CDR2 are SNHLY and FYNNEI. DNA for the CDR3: TGTGCCAGCAGTCCCGGGACAGGGGTTCAGCCCCAGCATTTT. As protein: CASSPGTGVQPQHF.

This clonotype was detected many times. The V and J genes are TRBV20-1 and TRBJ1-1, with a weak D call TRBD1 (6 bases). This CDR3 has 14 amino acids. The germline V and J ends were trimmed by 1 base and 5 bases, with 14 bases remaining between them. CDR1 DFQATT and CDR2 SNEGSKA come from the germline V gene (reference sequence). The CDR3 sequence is CSARVSDRLTEAFF. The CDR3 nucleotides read TGCAGTGCTAGAGTTTCCGACAGGTTGACTGAAGCTTTCTTT.

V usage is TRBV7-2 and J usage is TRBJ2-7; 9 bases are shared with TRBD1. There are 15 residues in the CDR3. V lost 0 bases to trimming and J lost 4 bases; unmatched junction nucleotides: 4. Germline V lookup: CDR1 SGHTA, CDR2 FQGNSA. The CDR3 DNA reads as TGTGCCAGCAGCTTAGCCCAGGGACAGGGTTACGAGCAGTACTTC. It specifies CASSLAQGQGYEQYF.

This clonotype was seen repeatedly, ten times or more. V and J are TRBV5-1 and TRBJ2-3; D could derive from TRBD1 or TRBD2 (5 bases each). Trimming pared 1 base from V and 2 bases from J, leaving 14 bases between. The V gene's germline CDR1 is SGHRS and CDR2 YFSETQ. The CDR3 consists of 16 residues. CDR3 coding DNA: TGCGCCAGCAGCTTGTGGGACGGGCGAGACACAGATACGCAGTATTTT. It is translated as CASSLWDGRDTDTQYF.

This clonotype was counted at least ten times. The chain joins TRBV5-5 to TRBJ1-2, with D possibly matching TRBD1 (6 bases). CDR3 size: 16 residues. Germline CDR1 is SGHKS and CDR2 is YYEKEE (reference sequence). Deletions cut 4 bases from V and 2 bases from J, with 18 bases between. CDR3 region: CASSGGWRQDNYGYTF. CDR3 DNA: TGTGCCAGCAGCGGGGGGTGGAGACAGGACAACTATGGCTACACCTTC.

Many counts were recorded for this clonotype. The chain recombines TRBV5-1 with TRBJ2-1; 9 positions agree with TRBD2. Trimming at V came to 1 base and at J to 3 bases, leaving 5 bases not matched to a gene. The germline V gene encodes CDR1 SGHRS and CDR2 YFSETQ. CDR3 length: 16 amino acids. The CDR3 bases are TGCGCCAGCAGCTTGATTCCAGCGGGAGGCTACAATGAGCAGTTCTTC. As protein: CASSLIPAGGYNEQFF.

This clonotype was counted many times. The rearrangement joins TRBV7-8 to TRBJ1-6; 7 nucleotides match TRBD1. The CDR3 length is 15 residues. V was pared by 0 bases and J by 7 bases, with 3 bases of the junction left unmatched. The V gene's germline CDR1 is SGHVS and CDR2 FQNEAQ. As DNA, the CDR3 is TGTGCCAGCAGCTTAGCGGGACAGCTGAATTCACCCCTCCACTTT. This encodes CASSLAGQLNSPLHF.

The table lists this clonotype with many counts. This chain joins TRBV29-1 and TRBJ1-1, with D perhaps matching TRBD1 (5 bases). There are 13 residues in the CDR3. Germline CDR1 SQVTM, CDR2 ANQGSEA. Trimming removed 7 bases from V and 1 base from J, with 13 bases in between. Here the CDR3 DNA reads TGCAGCGCTGGCCGACAGCAGAACACTGAAGCTTTCTTT. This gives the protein CSAGRQQNTEAFF.

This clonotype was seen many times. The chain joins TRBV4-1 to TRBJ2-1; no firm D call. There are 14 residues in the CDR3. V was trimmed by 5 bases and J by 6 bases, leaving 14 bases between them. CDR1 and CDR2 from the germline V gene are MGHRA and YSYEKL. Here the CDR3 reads CASSANSGPNEQFF. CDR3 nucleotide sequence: TGCGCCAGCAGCGCTAACTCCGGGCCCAATGAGCAGTTCTTC.

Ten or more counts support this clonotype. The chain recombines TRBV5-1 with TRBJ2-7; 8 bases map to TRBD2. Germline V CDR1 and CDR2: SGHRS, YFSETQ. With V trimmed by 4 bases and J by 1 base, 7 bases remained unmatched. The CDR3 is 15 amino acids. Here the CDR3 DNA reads TGCGCCAGCAGCGTGAGCGGGAGTTTGTCCTACGAGCAGTACTTC. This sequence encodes CASSVSGSLSYEQYF.

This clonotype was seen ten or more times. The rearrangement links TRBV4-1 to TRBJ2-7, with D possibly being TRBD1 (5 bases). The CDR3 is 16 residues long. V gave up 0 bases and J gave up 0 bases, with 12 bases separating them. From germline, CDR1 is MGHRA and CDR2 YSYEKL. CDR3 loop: CASSQDPRGSSYEQYF. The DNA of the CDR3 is TGCGCCAGCAGCCAAGATCCTAGGGGAAGCTCCTACGAGCAGTACTTC.

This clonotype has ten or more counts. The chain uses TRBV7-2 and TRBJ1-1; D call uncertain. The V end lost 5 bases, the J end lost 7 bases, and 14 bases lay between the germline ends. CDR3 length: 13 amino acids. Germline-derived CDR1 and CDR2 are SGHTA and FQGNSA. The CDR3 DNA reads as TGTGCCAGCAGCGGGAGACCCCCCTTTGAAGCTTTCTTT. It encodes CASSGRPPFEAFF.

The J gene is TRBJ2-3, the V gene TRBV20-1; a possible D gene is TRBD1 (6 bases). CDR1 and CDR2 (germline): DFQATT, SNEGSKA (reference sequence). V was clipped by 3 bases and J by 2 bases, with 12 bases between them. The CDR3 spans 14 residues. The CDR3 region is CSASVDRSTDTQYF. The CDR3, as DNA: TGCAGTGCTAGTGTGGACAGATCCACAGATACGCAGTATTTT.

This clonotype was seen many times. Written as DNA, the CDR3 is TGTGCCAGCAGCCCAACCGGGACGGCGAATGAAAAACTGTTTTTT. It codes for CASSPTGTANEKLFF. This chain connects TRBV7-6 to TRBJ1-4; D might be TRBD1 (5 bases). Trimming shortened V by 5 bases and J by 5 bases, and 15 bases separated the two germline ends. In germline, CDR1 is SGHVS, CDR2 FNYEAQ. The CDR3 is 15 amino acids.

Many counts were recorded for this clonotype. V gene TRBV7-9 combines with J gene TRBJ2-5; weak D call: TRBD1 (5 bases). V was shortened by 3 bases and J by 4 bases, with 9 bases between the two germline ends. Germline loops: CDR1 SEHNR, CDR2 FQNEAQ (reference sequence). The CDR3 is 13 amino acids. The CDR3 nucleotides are TGTGCCAGCAGCTTCAACAGGCCAGAGACCCAGTACTTC. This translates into CASSFNRPETQYF.

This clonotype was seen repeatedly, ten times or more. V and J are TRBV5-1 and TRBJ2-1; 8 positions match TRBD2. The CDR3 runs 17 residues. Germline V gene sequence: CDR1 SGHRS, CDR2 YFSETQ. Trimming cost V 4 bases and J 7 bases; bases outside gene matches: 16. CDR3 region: CASSPDPPGGGGNEQFF. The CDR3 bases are TGCGCCAGCAGCCCCGACCCCCCGGGAGGGGGGGGGAATGAGCAGTTCTTC.

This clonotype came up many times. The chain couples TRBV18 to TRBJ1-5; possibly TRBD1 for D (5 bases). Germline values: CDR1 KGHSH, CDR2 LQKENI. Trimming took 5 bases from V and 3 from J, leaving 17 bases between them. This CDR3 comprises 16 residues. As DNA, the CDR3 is TGTGCCAGCTCAATGTTCCCGGGACGGTCCAATCAGCCCCAGCATTTT. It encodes CASSMFPGRSNQPQHF.

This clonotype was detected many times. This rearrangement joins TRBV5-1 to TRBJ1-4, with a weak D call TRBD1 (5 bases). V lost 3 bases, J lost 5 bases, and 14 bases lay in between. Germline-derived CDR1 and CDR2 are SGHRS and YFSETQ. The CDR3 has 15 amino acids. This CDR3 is CASSSIGTENEKLFF. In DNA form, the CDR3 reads TGCGCCAGCAGCTCCATCGGGACGGAGAATGAAAAACTGTTTTTT.